Listed below are T cell receptor beta chains from one sample, sequenced in a study of shared clonotypes between healthy human individuals. The repertoire was sequenced with immunoSEQ multiplex PCR; TCRdb's copy has only in-frame clones and lacks some. The table lists some 2,000,000 clones, 85% to 95% of them singletons, with 0.1% to 0.15% in the top ten. Sequenced input: naive CD4+ T cells sorted from blood. These receptors all come from a man aged 18 to 29 in good health. CDR3s include the opening cysteine and the closing phenylalanine or tryptophan. A D gene is named only where the DNA matches it firmly. Clone size is not always given. Where it is, it says once, few, many or a class for expanded clones.

. TRBJ2-7 . TRBV7-8 TGTGCCAGCAGCTTAGTGGCAGGGCAGAACGAGCAGTACTTC CASSLVAGQNEQYF
TRBD2 TRBJ2-3 . TRBV7-7 TGTGCTAGCAGCTTGACTAGCGGGAGGGCCCTTGTTACGCAGTATTTT CASSLTSGRALVTQYF
. TRBJ1-1 . TRBV5-6 TGTGCCAGCAGCTTGGAACCAGGTACTGAAGCTTTCTTT CASSLEPGTEAFF
TRBD2 TRBJ2-2 . TRBV12-5 TGTGCTAGCCAAAGGGTAGCGGGAGGGCCCGGGGAGCTGTTTTTT CASQRVAGGPGELFF
TRBD2 TRBJ2-2 . TRBV5-1 TGCGCCAGCAGCTCTGGACTAGCGGGATCGAACACCGGGGAGCTGTTTTTT CASSSGLAGSNTGELFF
TRBD1 TRBJ1-2 once TRBV27 TGTGCCAGCAGTTCGGCGACAGGGTGGGCTAACTATGGCTACACCTTC CASSSATGWANYGYTF
TRBD2 TRBJ2-3 once TRBV5-1 TGCGCCAGCAGCCCTTCTTTAGCGGGGATTAGCACAGATACGCAGTATTTT CASSPSLAGISTDTQYF
. TRBJ2-3 . TRBV7-2 TGTGCCAGCAGCTTCGGTACCGTATCTAGCACAGATACGCAGTATTTT CASSFGTVSSTDTQYF
TRBD2 TRBJ2-1 . TRBV18 TGTGCCAGCTCACGGGGGGACTACCACCTCAATGAGCAGTTCTTC CASSRGDYHLNEQFF
TRBD2 TRBJ2-7 . TRBV18 TGTGCCAGCTCACCCCTAGCGGGGTCCTACGAGCAGTACTTC CASSPLAGSYEQYF
. TRBJ2-2 . TRBV11-3 TGTGCCAGCAGCTTATCGGCGGGCGGCACCGGGGAGCTGTTTTTT CASSLSAGGTGELFF
TRBD1 TRBJ1-2 . TRBV6-5 TGTGCCAGCAGTTACGAGGGGGCTGGCTACACCTTC CASSYEGAGYTF
. TRBJ1-1 many TRBV6-5 TGTGCCAGCAGTTACGGGGAGAACACTGAAGCTTTCTTT CASSYGENTEAFF
. TRBJ2-7 . TRBV12-5 TGTGCTAGCGCGACAGACTACGAGCAGTACTTC CASATDYEQYF
. TRBJ2-2 . TRBV28 TGTGCCAGCAGTTTTGGAGACAGACCCGGGGAGCTGTTTTTT CASSFGDRPGELFF
. TRBJ1-4 . TRBV2 TGTGCCAGCAGTGGCGAGGGTCTCCGTAGTGAAAAACTGTTTTTT CASSGEGLRSEKLFF
TRBD2 TRBJ2-7 . TRBV18 TGTGCCAGCTCACCCGGGACTAGCCGTCGGGAGCAGTACTTC CASSPGTSRREQYF
TRBD1 TRBJ1-2 . TRBV5-6 TGTGCCAGCAGCTTCACAAGAGGACAGGGAAAAAATAACTATGGCTACACCTTC CASSFTRGQGKNNYGYTF
. TRBJ2-7 . TRBV19 TGTGCCAGTAGTATTGAAGGGCCCTACGAGCAGTACTTC CASSIEGPYEQYF
. TRBJ2-7 . TRBV28 TGTGCCAGCAGTTTCCGTCGCAGCTCCTACGAGCAGTACTTC CASSFRRSSYEQYF
. TRBJ1-3 . TRBV6-1 TGTGCCAGCAGTGACGGCCAGGGGATTTTTGGAAACACCATATATTTT CASSDGQGIFGNTIYF
TRBD2 TRBJ2-2 . TRBV19 TGTGCCAGTAGTCCTAACCTTGGACTAGCGATCACCGGGGAGCTGTTTTTT CASSPNLGLAITGELFF
. TRBJ2-4 . TRBV5-4 TGTGCCAGCAGCTTGGGAGGAGGCGGGAACATTCAGTACTTC CASSLGGGGNIQYF
. TRBJ1-2 . TRBV7-2 TGTGCCAGCAGCTCCACGGGTCTCTATGGCTACACCTTC CASSSTGLYGYTF
. TRBJ2-1 . TRBV5-1 TGCGCCAGCAGCTCTGGCGTATTCTCCAATGAGCAGTTCTTC CASSSGVFSNEQFF
TRBD2 TRBJ2-5 . TRBV5-4 TGTGCCAGCAGCTCTCGGACTAGCGGGAGGGCCACAGAGACCCAGTACTTC CASSSRTSGRATETQYF
. TRBJ1-4 . TRBV18 TGTGCCAGCTCCCCGGACAGCCCTAATGAAAAACTGTTTTTT CASSPDSPNEKLFF
. TRBJ1-3 once TRBV30 TGTGCCTGGACAGTGCTCTCTGGAAACACCATATATTTT CAWTVLSGNTIYF
. TRBJ1-6 . TRBV30 TGTGCCTGGAGCTTAACCCTCCCGGGTTATAATTCACCCCTCCACTTT CAWSLTLPGYNSPLHF
. TRBJ2-7 . TRBV15 TGTGCCACCGGCCAGGGTGGCGACGAGCAGTACTTC CATGQGGDEQYF
. TRBJ2-7 once TRBV15 TGTGCCACCAGCACCGGGACTTACTACGAGCAGTACTTC CATSTGTYYEQYF
. TRBJ2-7 . TRBV18 TGTGCCAGCTCACCCCCGACTAGAGAGGCCTACGAGCAGTACTTC CASSPPTREAYEQYF
. TRBJ2-7 . TRBV2 TGTGCCAGCAGTGAAGTCCCAGGCCGCGAGCAGTACTTC CASSEVPGREQYF
. TRBJ2-7 . TRBV2 TGTGCCAGCGGCCAAACAGGGAGCTCCTACGAGCAGTACTTC CASGQTGSSYEQYF
TRBD1 TRBJ1-4 once TRBV7-8 TGTGCCAGCAGCTTAGACCGTATCGGGACAGGGGATGAAAAACTGTTTTTT CASSLDRIGTGDEKLFF
. TRBJ1-5 . TRBV7-2 TGTGCCAGCAGCTTAGATGCCCGGGTGGGTCTTTATAGCAATCAGCCCCAGCATTTT CASSLDARVGLYSNQPQHF
. TRBJ2-7 . TRBV13 TGTGCCAGCAGCCCGAGGGTAGCCTCAGTCTACGAGCAGTACTTC CASSPRVASVYEQYF
TRBD1 TRBJ1-6 . TRBV27 TGTGCCAGCAGTCCCGGGACAGGGAATAATTCACCCCTCCACTTT CASSPGTGNNSPLHF
. TRBJ2-1 . TRBV28 TGTGCCAGCATGACGGGGACATACAATGAGCAGTTCTTC CASMTGTYNEQFF
. TRBJ2-3 . TRBV28 TGTGCCAGCAGTTGGACTGGACGTAATACGCAGTATTTT CASSWTGRNTQYF
. TRBJ1-5 few TRBV6-1 TGTGCCATCTCCCACCAATATCAGCCCCAGCATTTT CAISHQYQPQHF
TRBD2 TRBJ2-3 . TRBV29-1 TGCAGCGTGGGGCGACTAGCGGGAGGGGTTAACACAGATACGCAGTATTTT CSVGRLAGGVNTDTQYF
. TRBJ2-7 once TRBV2 TGTGCCAGCAACGAAGGGTTCCCCCCTTACGAGCAGTACTTC CASNEGFPPYEQYF
. TRBJ2-1 . TRBV21-1 TGTGCCAGCAGCAAAAGGTACGAGTGGGAGGGGGATGAGCAGTTCTTC CASSKRYEWEGDEQFF
. TRBJ1-4 . TRBV5-8 TGTGCCAGCAGCTTGGGTACAGGAGGGGTTGCAACTAATGAAAAACTGTTTTTT CASSLGTGGVATNEKLFF
TRBD1 TRBJ1-2 . TRBV6-5 TGTGCCAGCAGTGGCTACCGGGACAGGGCCCCCGGCTACACCTTC CASSGYRDRAPGYTF
. TRBJ2-1 . TRBV5-4 TGTGCCAGCACCTGGGGGGTTGACGGCAATGAGCAGTTCTTC CASTWGVDGNEQFF
. TRBJ1-6 few TRBV10-3 TGTGCCATCAGTGATTTCAATTCACCCCTCCACTTT CAISDFNSPLHF
. TRBJ1-5 . TRBV30 TGTGCCTGGAACAGGGCAAATGGGAATCAGCCCCAGCATTTT CAWNRANGNQPQHF
TRBD1 TRBJ1-6 few TRBV19 TGTGCCAGTAGTATTGGGACAGTTAATTCACCCCTCCACTTT CASSIGTVNSPLHF
TRBD2 TRBJ2-3 . TRBV9 TGTGCCTCTTCCAGGGGAGCGGGAGCCCCAGATACGCAGTATTTT CASSRGAGAPDTQYF
TRBD1 TRBJ2-5 . TRBV2 TGTGCCAGCAGTGCCTGGGGGACAGGGACCGGGGAGACCCAGTACTTC CASSAWGTGTGETQYF
TRBD1 TRBJ1-2 . TRBV18 TGTGCCAGCTCACAGGGACAGAGTGAAGGCTACACCTTC CASSQGQSEGYTF